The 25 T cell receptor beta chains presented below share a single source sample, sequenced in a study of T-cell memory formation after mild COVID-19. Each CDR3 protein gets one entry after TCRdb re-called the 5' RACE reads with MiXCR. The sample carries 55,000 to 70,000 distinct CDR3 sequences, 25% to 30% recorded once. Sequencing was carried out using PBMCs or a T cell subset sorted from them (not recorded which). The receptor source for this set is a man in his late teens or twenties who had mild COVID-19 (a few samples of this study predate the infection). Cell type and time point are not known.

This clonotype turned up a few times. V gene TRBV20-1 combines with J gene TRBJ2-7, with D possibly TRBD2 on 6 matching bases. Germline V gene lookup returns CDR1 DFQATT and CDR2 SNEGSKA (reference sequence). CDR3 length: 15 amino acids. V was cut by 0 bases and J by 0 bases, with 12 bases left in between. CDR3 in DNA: TGCAGTGCTAGAGATAGCCGGGGGAGCTCCTACGAGCAGTACGTC. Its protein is CSARDSRGSSYEQYV.

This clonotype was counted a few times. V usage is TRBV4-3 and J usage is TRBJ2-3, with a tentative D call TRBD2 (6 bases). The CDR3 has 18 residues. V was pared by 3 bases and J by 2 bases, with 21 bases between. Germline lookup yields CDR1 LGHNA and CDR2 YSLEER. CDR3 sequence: CASSHAPVRDFYTDTQYF. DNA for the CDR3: TGCGCCAGCAGCCATGCCCCCGTTAGGGACTTTTACACAGATACGCAGTATTTT.

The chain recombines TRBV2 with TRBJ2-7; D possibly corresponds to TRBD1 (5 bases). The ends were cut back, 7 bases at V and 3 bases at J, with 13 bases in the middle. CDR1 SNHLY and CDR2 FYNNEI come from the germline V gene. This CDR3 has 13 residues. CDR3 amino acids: CASMGRQGYEQYV. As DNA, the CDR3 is TGTGCCAGCATGGGCAGGCAGGGCTACGAGCAGTACGTC.

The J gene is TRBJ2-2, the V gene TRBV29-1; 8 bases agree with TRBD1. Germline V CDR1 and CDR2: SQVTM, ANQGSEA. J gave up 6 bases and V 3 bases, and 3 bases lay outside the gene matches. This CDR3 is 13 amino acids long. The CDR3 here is CSVDPTGAGELFF. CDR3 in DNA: TGCAGCGTTGATCCGACAGGGGCCGGGGAGCTGTTTTTT.

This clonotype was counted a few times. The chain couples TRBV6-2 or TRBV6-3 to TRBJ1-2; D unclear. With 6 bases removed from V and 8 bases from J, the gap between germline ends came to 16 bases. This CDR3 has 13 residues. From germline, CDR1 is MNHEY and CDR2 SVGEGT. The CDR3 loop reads CASSPSISGGYTF. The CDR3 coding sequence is TGTGCCAGCAGCCCCTCTATCTCAGGAGGCTACACCTTC.

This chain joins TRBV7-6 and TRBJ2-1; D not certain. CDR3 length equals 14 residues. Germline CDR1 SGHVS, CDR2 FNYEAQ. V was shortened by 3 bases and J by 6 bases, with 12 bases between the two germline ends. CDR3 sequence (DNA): TGTGCCAGCAGCTTTGGTGGTAGTACCAATGAGCAGTTCTTC. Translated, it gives CASSFGGSTNEQFF.

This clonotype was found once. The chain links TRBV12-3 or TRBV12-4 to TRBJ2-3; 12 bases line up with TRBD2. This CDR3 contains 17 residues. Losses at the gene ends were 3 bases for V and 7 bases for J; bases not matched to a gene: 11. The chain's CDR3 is CASSFGSIRTSGNTQYF. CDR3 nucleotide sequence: TGTGCCAGCAGTTTTGGATCGATCAGGACTAGCGGGAATACGCAGTATTTT.

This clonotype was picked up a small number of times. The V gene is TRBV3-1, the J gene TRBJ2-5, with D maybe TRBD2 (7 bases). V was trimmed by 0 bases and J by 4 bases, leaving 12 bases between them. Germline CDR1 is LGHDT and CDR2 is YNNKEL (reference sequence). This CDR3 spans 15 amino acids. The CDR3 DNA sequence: TGTGCCAGCAGCCAAGATGGGGGGGGCACAGAGACCCAGTACTTC. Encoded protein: CASSQDGGGTETQYF.

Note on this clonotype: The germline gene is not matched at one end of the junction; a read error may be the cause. The CDR3 protein is CDSTLRGPKNIQYF. The CDR3 DNA sequence: TGTGACAGCACCCTCAGGGGGCCCAAAAACATTCAGTACTTC. V and J are TRBV12-3 or TRBV12-4 and TRBJ2-4, with 8 bases matching TRBD1. The CDR3 length is 14 residues.

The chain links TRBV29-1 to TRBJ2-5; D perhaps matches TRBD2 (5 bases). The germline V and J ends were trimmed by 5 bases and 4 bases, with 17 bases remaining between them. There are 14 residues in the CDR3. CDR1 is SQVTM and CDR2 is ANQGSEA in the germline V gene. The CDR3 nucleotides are TGCAGCGTTCGGGCAGTTATTGGGAGAGAGACCCAGTACTTC. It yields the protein CSVRAVIGRETQYF. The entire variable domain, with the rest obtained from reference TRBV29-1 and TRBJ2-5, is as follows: SAVISQKPSRDICQRGTSLTIQCQVDSQVTMMFWYRQQPGQSLTLIATANQGSEATYESGFVIDKFPISRPNLTFSTLTVSNMSPEDSSIYLCSVRAVIGRETQYFGPGTRLLVL.

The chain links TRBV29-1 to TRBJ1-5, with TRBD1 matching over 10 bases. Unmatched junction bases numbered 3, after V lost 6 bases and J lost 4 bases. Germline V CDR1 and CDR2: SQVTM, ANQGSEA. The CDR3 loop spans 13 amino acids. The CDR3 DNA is TGCAGCGTACCGGGACAGGGGAATCAGCCCCAGCATTTT. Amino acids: CSVPGQGNQPQHF.

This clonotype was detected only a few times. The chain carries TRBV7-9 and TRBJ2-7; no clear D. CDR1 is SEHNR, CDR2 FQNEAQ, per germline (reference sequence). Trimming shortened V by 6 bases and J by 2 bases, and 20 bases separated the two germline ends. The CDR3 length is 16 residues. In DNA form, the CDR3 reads TGTGCCAGCAGTTCCACAGCCCTTGTCCCCACCTACGAGCAGTACGTC. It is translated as CASSSTALVPTYEQYV.

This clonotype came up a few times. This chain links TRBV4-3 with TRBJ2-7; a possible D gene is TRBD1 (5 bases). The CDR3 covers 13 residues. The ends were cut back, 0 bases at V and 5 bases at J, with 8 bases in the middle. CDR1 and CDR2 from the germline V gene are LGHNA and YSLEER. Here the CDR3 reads CASSQETVDEQYF. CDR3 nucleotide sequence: TGCGCCAGCAGCCAAGAGACAGTCGACGAGCAGTACTTC.

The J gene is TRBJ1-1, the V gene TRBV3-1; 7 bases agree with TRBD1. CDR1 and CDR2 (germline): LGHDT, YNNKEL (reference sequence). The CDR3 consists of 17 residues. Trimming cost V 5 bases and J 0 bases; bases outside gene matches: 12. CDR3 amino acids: CASSSPPLGQLNTEAFF. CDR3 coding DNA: TGTGCCAGCAGCTCACCCCCCCTGGGACAGCTGAACACTGAAGCTTTCTTT.

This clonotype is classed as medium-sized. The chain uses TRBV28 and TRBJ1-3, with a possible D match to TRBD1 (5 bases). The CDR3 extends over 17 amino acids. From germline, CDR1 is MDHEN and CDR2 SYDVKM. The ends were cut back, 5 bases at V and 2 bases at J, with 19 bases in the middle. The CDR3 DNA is TGTGCCAGCAGTCCCCGCTTCTATCAAGGGGCTGGAAACACCATATATTTT. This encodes CASSPRFYQGAGNTIYF.

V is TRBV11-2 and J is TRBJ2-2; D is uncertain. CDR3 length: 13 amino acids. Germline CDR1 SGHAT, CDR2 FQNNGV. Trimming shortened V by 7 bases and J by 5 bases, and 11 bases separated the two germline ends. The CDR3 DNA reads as TGTGCCAGCAAGCTTAGTGGGACCGGGGAGCTGTTTTTT. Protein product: CASKLSGTGELFF.

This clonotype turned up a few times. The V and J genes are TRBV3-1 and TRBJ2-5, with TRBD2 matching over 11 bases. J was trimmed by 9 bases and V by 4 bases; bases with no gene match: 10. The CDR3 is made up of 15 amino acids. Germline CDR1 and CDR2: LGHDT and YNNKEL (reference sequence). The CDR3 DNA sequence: TGTGCCAGCAGCCCGGTAGCGGGGGGGACTTCGTCCCAGTACTTC. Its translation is CASSPVAGGTSSQYF.

CDR3 bases: TGCGCCAGCAGCTTCAAAGCGGGGGGCCAACGTCGCACAGATACGCAGTATTTT. Its translation is CASSFKAGGQRRTDTQYF. This chain joins TRBV5-1 and TRBJ2-3; 9 positions match TRBD2. The length of the CDR3 is 18 residues. Germline values: CDR1 SGHRS, CDR2 YFSETQ. J was trimmed by 1 base and V by 2 bases; bases with no gene match: 11.

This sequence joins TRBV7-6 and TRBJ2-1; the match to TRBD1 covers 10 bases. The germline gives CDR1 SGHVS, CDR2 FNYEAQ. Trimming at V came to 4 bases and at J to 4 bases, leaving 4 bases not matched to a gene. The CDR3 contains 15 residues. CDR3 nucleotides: TGTGCCAGCAGCTCCGGGACAGGGGCATACAATGAGCAGTTCTTC. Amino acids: CASSSGTGAYNEQFF.

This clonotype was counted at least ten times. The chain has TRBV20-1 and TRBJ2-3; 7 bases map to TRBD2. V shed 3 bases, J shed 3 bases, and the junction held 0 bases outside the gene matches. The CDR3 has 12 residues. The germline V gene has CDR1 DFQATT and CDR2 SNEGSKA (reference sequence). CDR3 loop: CSASGGTDTQYF. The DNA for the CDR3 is TGCAGTGCTAGCGGGGGGACAGATACGCAGTATTTT.

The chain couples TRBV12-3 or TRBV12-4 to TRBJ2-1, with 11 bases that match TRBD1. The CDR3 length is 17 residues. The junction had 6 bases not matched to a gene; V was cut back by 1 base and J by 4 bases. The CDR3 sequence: CASSLGTGGPPYNEQFF. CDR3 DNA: TGTGCCAGCAGTTTAGGGACAGGGGGCCCACCTTACAATGAGCAGTTCTTC.

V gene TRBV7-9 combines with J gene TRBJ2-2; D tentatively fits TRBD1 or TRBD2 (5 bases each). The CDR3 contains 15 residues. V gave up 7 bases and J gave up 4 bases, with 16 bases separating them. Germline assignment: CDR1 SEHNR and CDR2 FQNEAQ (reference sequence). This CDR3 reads CASTTGTGPTGELFF. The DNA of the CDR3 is TGTGCCAGCACCACCGGGACCGGACCCACCGGGGAGCTGTTTTTT.

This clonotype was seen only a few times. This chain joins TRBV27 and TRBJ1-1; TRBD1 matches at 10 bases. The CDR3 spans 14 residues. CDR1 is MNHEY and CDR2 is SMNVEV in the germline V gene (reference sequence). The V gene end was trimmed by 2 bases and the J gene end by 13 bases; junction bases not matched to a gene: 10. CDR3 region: CASSLRGQGKLNFF. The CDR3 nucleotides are TGTGCCAGCAGTTTACGGGGACAGGGGAAACTTAATTTCTTT.

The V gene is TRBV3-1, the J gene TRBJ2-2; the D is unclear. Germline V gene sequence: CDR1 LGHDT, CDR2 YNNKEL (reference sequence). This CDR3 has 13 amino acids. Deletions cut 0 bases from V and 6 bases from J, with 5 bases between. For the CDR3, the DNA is TGTGCCAGCAGCCAAGACGGTGCCGGGGAGCTGTTTTTT. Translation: CASSQDGAGELFF.

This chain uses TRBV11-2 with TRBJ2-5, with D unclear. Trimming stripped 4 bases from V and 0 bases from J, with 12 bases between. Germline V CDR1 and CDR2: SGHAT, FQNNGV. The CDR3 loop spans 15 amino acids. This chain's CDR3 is CASSSTDWDQETQYF. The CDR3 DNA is TGTGCCAGCAGCTCCACCGACTGGGACCAAGAGACCCAGTACTTC.